A selection of T cell receptor beta chains follows, all from one sample in a study of OX40 agonist ivuxolimab in advanced cancers. Generated by immunoSEQ multiplex PCR, the TCRdb table keeps only in-frame clones and is missing some. The sample includes about 82,000 clones, around four fifths of them seen just once. Source: CD4+ or CD8+ T cells sorted from blood, taken in a trial of the OX40 agonist ivuxolimab. The receptors shown here come from an adult with an advanced solid tumor such as melanoma, head and neck, liver or kidney cancer. The CDR3 runs from the conserved cysteine through the conserved F or W. The order of the fields is V gene, D gene, clone size, J gene, CDR3 protein, CDR3 DNA. D genes are given only for firm matches. Not all rows give a size; the values are once, few, many and, for expanded clones, a class.

>TRBV6-1|.|.|TRBJ2-7
CASRTSDGYLGEQYF
TGTGCCAGCAGGACCTCAGATGGCTACCTGGGGGAGCAGTACTTC
>TRBV11-2|TRBD1|.|TRBJ2-7
CASSLATGQGTYEQYF
TGTGCCAGCAGCTTAGCAACGGGACAGGGAACCTACGAGCAGTACTTC
>TRBV7-2|TRBD2|once|TRBJ2-3
CASSPPGLAGGTDTQYF
TGTGCCAGCAGCCCACCGGGACTAGCGGGGGGGACAGATACGCAGTATTTT
>TRBV7-2|TRBD2|.|TRBJ2-5
CASSSPERGGSETQYF
TGTGCCAGCAGCTCGCCTGAGCGGGGGGGGTCGGAGACCCAGTACTTC
>TRBV4-2|.|.|TRBJ1-1
CASSDFQEAEAFF
TGTGCCAGCAGCGATTTTCAGGAGGCTGAAGCTTTCTTT
>TRBV18|.|.|TRBJ2-1
CASSPASLSSYNEQFF
TGTGCCAGCTCACCAGCGTCACTAAGTTCCTACAATGAGCAGTTCTTC
>TRBV7-3|.|.|TRBJ2-3
CASSPVGASTDTQYF
TGTGCCAGCAGCCCCGTGGGGGCCAGCACAGATACGCAGTATTTT
>TRBV10-3|.|.|TRBJ2-7
CAISESRENYEQYF
TGTGCCATCAGTGAGTCGAGAGAGAACTACGAGCAGTACTTC
>TRBV5-5|.|.|TRBJ1-2
CASSLENQGRYGYTF
TGTGCCAGCAGCTTGGAGAATCAGGGGAGGTATGGCTACACCTTC
>TRBV10-3|.|.|TRBJ1-5
CAISDTNQPQHF
TGTGCCATCAGTGACACAAATCAGCCCCAGCATTTT
>TRBV5-1|TRBD1|medium-sized|TRBJ1-1
CASSTDRAEAFF
TGCGCCAGCAGCACGGACAGGGCTGAGGCTTTCTTT
>TRBV5-4|.|.|TRBJ2-3
CASSLGTAPTDTQYF
TGTGCCAGCAGCTTGGGGACAGCGCCCACAGATACGCAGTATTTT
>TRBV19|TRBD1|.|TRBJ1-2
CASSSIQGNANYGYTF
TGTGCCAGTAGTTCAATACAGGGGAATGCGAACTATGGCTACACCTTC
>TRBV12-5|.|.|TRBJ2-6
CASGRSYVLTF
TGTGCTAGTGGGCGATCGTACGTCCTGACTTTC
>TRBV4-3|.|medium-sized|TRBJ1-2
CASSQDTGMRGGYTF
TGCGCCAGCAGCCAAGATACAGGGATGAGAGGTGGCTACACCTTC